This T cell receptor (beta chain) stems from a study of blood T cell repertoires in COVID-19. Turning to the study itself: Sites in the United States, Italy and Spain provided acute and convalescent COVID-19 samples. PBMCs, B-cell-depleted T cells, or T cells were the source of the cDNA or gDNA that made up the material.

This CDR3 has 13 amino acids. The V end lost 5 bases, the J end lost 9 bases, and 14 bases lay between the germline ends. The germline V gene encodes CDR1 SGHAT and CDR2 FQNNGV. In the original workflow: Nucleated cell counts were estimated from reference gene primer amplification. The data were produced by immunoSEQ multiplex PCR, yet TCRdb's version contains in-frame clones alone and is incomplete. Clone size and the V and J calls come from that table; the DNA yielded D and trimming. In the table there are more than 50,000 clones, about 74% of which are singletons. The chain is built from TRBV11-2 and TRBJ1-5; unclear D gene. Material for sequencing was peripheral blood. The clonotype was recovered from a woman of 80 years or more with acute or convalescent COVID-19. In DNA, the CDR3 is TGTGCCAGCAGCAAGGAGCGGTTCGGGCCCCAGCATTTT. It codes for CASSKERFGPQHF.